One sample yielded the 26 T cell receptor beta chains listed below, sequenced in a study of shared clonotypes between healthy human individuals. Data came from immunoSEQ multiplex PCR; TCRdb stores just in-frame clones and leaves some out. The table shows roughly 1,500,000 clones, with 97% to 99% occurring only once. The sequencing input was naive CD4+ T cells sorted from blood. Subset noted: CD45RA+ positively selected. The receptors derive from a man aged 25-45 years in good health.

The chain recombines TRBV28 with TRBJ2-1; no reliable D call. The V gene lost 9 bases and the J gene lost 13 bases, with 7 bases spanning the gap. CDR3 length: 8 residues. Germline V gene sequence: CDR1 MDHEN, CDR2 SYDVKM. The CDR3 DNA reads TGTGCCAGACAAGATCAGTTCTTC. This gives the protein CARQDQFF.

The rearrangement joins TRBV19 to TRBJ2-7; D perhaps matches TRBD1 (6 bases). The germline CDR1 and CDR2 sequences are LNHDA and SQIVND (reference sequence). The CDR3 has 14 residues. The V gene lost 1 base and the J gene lost 5 bases, with 12 bases spanning the gap. This chain's CDR3 is CASSIGQVVDEQYF. For the CDR3, the DNA is TGTGCCAGTAGTATAGGACAGGTAGTCGACGAGCAGTACTTC.

The chain couples TRBV27 to TRBJ2-3, with TRBD2 matching over 11 bases. This CDR3 comprises 19 residues. CDR1 MNHEY and CDR2 SMNVEV come from the germline V gene (reference sequence). Trimming cost V 6 bases and J 0 bases; bases outside gene matches: 14. The CDR3 region is CASRLRASGRTTSTDTQYF. The CDR3 DNA is TGTGCCAGCAGGCTGCGCGCTAGCGGGAGGACAACTAGCACAGATACGCAGTATTTT.

The gene calls are TRBV30 and TRBJ2-2; the D is unclear. Germline CDR1 GTSNPN, CDR2 SVGIG (reference sequence). The germline V and J ends were trimmed by 3 bases and 4 bases, with 15 bases remaining between them. The CDR3 runs 15 residues. The CDR3 region has the DNA TGTGCCTGGAGCGTGGTCTTACCCGGCACCGGGGAGCTGTTTTTT. Amino acid sequence: CAWSVVLPGTGELFF.

V and J are TRBV29-1 and TRBJ1-1; no reliable D call. The V end lost 0 bases, the J end lost 6 bases, and 14 bases lay between the germline ends. The germline CDR1 and CDR2 sequences are SQVTM and ANQGSEA. The CDR3 is 14 residues long. This chain's CDR3 is CSVEEPRGNAEAFF. The DNA of the CDR3 is TGCAGCGTTGAAGAACCGCGGGGTAATGCTGAAGCTTTCTTT.

The chain has TRBV4-2 and TRBJ2-3, with 12 bases identical to TRBD2. From germline, CDR1 is LGHNA and CDR2 YNFKEQ. J was trimmed by 7 bases and V by 2 bases; bases with no gene match: 10. The CDR3 consists of 17 residues. CDR3 bases: TGTGCCAGCAGCCAAATTGGGACTAGCGGGTCTGAAAATACGCAGTATTTT. Translating it yields CASSQIGTSGSENTQYF.

The V gene is TRBV5-4, the J gene TRBJ2-5, with 8 bases identical to TRBD1. V shed 2 bases and J 7 bases; nucleotides not matched to a gene: 13. The CDR3 is 16 residues long. The germline CDR1 and CDR2 sequences are SGHNT and YYREEE (reference sequence). The CDR3 protein is CASSLIGSRGPGTQYF. The CDR3, as DNA: TGTGCCAGCAGCTTAATTGGGAGCAGGGGGCCAGGGACCCAGTACTTC.

The J gene is TRBJ2-6, the V gene TRBV11-3; D might be TRBD1 (5 bases). Between the trimmed V and J ends, which lost 5 bases and 0 bases, there was a span of 11 bases. The CDR3 has 16 amino acids. Germline loops: CDR1 SGHNT, CDR2 YENEEA. The CDR3 region is CASSTRTGSGANVLTF. The CDR3 DNA follows: TGTGCCAGCAGCACCCGAACAGGCTCTGGGGCCAACGTCCTGACTTTC.

This chain uses TRBV10-1 with TRBJ2-2, with D possibly matching TRBD1 (6 bases). From germline, CDR1 is WNHNN and CDR2 SYGVQD (reference sequence). V lost 6 bases and J lost 1, with 12 bases in between. This CDR3 is 15 amino acids long. CDR3 in amino acids: CASSSGTKNTGELFF. CDR3 nucleotides: TGCGCCAGCAGCTCCGGGACAAAGAACACCGGGGAGCTGTTTTTT.

V gene TRBV4-3 combines with J gene TRBJ1-4; TRBD1 matches at 9 bases. There are 13 residues in the CDR3. Germline V gives CDR1 LGHNA, CDR2 YSLEER. V shed 6 bases and J 8 bases; nucleotides not matched to a gene: 4. DNA for the CDR3: TGCGCCAGCAGAAGGGACAGGGAAGAAAAACTGTTTTTT. Translated, it gives CASRRDREEKLFF.

This chain joins TRBV7-2 and TRBJ2-2; tentative D call: TRBD2 (5 bases). V shed 3 bases and J shed 3 bases, with 14 bases lying between them. Germline lookup yields CDR1 SGHTA and CDR2 FQGNSA. The CDR3 sequence is 16 residues long. CDR3: CASSFGPRLYTGELFF. CDR3 bases: TGTGCCAGCAGCTTCGGACCCCGACTATACACCGGGGAGCTGTTTTTT.

For the CDR3, the DNA is TGTGCCATCTTCGAGGCCGGGGAGCTGTTTTTT. This gives the protein CAIFEAGELFF. The genes are TRBV10-3 and TRBJ2-2; D ambiguous. The germline gives CDR1 ENHRY, CDR2 SYGVKD. CDR3 length equals 11 residues. Trimming stripped 8 bases from V and 6 bases from J, with 7 bases between.

This chain joins TRBV5-1 and TRBJ2-7; 13 nucleotides align to TRBD2. This CDR3 spans 17 amino acids. The ends lost 3 bases at V and 0 bases at J; junction bases unmatched: 6. CDR1 SGHRS and CDR2 YFSETQ come from the germline V gene. CDR3 nucleotide sequence: TGCGCCAGCAGCTGGGGACTAGCGGGGACCTTCTCCTACGAGCAGTACTTC. It encodes CASSWGLAGTFSYEQYF.

Only one count was recorded for this clone. As DNA, the CDR3 is TGTGCCAGCAGCGTCCGGGGGACTAGCGCCGAGCAGTACTTC. Residues: CASSVRGTSAEQYF. The V gene is TRBV7-9, the J gene TRBJ2-7, with 10 bases aligning to TRBD2. V shed 5 bases and J 6 bases; nucleotides not matched to a gene: 7. Germline values: CDR1 SEHNR, CDR2 FQNEAQ (reference sequence). This CDR3 spans 14 amino acids. The full variable domain, its missing parts supplied by reference TRBV7-9 and TRBJ2-7, is DTGVSQNPRHKITKRGQNVTFRCDPISEHNRLYWYRQTLGQGPEFLTYFQNEAQLEKSRLLSDRFSAERPKGSFSTLEIQRTEQGDSAMYLCASSVRGTSAEQYFGPGTRLTVT.

The chain joins TRBV10-3 to TRBJ2-3; 8 bases fit TRBD1. There are 13 residues in the CDR3. CDR1 is ENHRY, CDR2 SYGVKD, per germline. The V and J ends lost 2 bases and 6 bases, in that order; junction bases with no gene match: 1. This CDR3 reads CAISEGQGDTQYF. The CDR3 bases are TGTGCCATCAGTGAGGGACAGGGTGATACGCAGTATTTT.

The rearrangement uses TRBV7-9 and TRBJ1-1, with TRBD1 matching over 9 bases. J was trimmed by 6 bases and V by 4 bases; bases with no gene match: 6. The CDR3 spans 14 residues. Germline V gene sequence: CDR1 SEHNR, CDR2 FQNEAQ (reference sequence). CDR3 coding DNA: TGTGCCAGCAGCTCGACAGGGGACAGGGCTGAAGCTTTCTTT. Its translation: CASSSTGDRAEAFF.

This clone appeared a single time. Relative to the germline gene, one junction end is altered; a read error may explain this. The genes are TRBV7-2 and TRBJ1-1; no clear D gene. Germline loops: CDR1 SGHTA, CDR2 FQGNSA. CDR3 size: 13 residues. The CDR3: CASTLTTRLEAFF. CDR3 sequence (DNA): TGTGCCAGCACCTTAACCACCCGATTAGAAGCTTTCTTT.

J is TRBJ2-3 and V is TRBV18; D possibly matches TRBD1 or TRBD2 (5 bases each). The CDR3 runs to 15 residues. The V end lost 4 bases, the J end lost 2 bases, and 13 bases lay between the germline ends. Germline V gives CDR1 KGHSH, CDR2 LQKENI. CDR3 DNA: TGTGCCAGCTCACGAGGGGCTTTTAACACAGATACGCAGTATTTT. It translates to CASSRGAFNTDTQYF.

The gene calls are TRBV5-1 and TRBJ2-3; 10 positions match TRBD1. Losses at the gene ends were 0 bases for V and 3 bases for J; bases not matched to a gene: 4. CDR3 length equals 16 residues. The germline gives CDR1 SGHRS, CDR2 YFSETQ. The CDR3 here is CASSLADRGSTDTQYF. DNA for the CDR3: TGCGCCAGCAGCTTGGCGGACAGGGGGTCGACAGATACGCAGTATTTT.

The rearrangement links TRBV2 to TRBJ1-2; D might be TRBD1 (5 bases). Trimming shortened V by 7 bases and J by 2 bases, and 20 bases separated the two germline ends. This CDR3 comprises 16 residues. Germline V lookup: CDR1 SNHLY, CDR2 FYNNEI. The CDR3: CASMKGPGTMNYGYTF. The CDR3 DNA sequence: TGTGCCAGCATGAAGGGGCCTGGGACCATGAACTATGGCTACACCTTC.

The chain couples TRBV2 to TRBJ2-7; maybe TRBD2 (6 bases). Trimming took 4 bases from V and 1 from J, leaving 17 bases between them. From germline, CDR1 is SNHLY and CDR2 FYNNEI. The CDR3 runs 16 residues. The CDR3 nucleotides are TGTGCCAGCAGTGCCGGCGGAGGGGTACGGTCCTACGAGCAGTACTTC. It encodes CASSAGGGVRSYEQYF. The variable domain in full, completed from reference TRBV2 and TRBJ2-7, reads EPEVTQTPSHQVTQMGQEVILRCVPISNHLYFYWYRQILGQKVEFLVSFYNNEISEKSEIFDDQFSVERPDGSNFTLKIRSTKLEDSAMYFCASSAGGGVRSYEQYFGPGTRLTVT.

The CDR3 nucleotides are TGTGCCAGCAGTTCACCAGCCAGGGGGTTGTCCTACGAGCAGTACTTC. Protein product: CASSSPARGLSYEQYF. The rearrangement joins TRBV28 to TRBJ2-7; TRBD1 aligns across 7 bases. The germline V gene encodes CDR1 MDHEN and CDR2 SYDVKM. The J segment lost 1 base and the V segment lost 4 bases, leaving 10 bases of the junction unmatched. The CDR3 has 16 amino acids.

The chain has TRBV28 and TRBJ1-5; TRBD1 might be the D (5 bases). The CDR3 runs to 16 residues. V was trimmed by 1 base and J by 3 bases, leaving 13 bases between them. Germline lookup yields CDR1 MDHEN and CDR2 SYDVKM. CDR3 protein: CASSLYAGINNQPQHF. For the CDR3, the DNA is TGTGCCAGCAGTTTATACGCAGGGATTAACAATCAGCCCCAGCATTTT.

This chain connects TRBV21-1 to TRBJ2-7; the DNA was not used to check the table's D call, TRBD2. TRBV21-1 is deemed a pseudogene. The CDR3 is 13 amino acids. The CDR3 reads CASSDPGLLEQYF. The CDR3 DNA reads as TGTGCCAGCAGCGACCCGGGACTACTCGAGCAGTACTTC.

The V gene is TRBV15, the J gene TRBJ2-7; D could derive from TRBD1 or TRBD2 (5 bases each). Germline values: CDR1 LNHNV, CDR2 YYDKDF (reference sequence). V lost 1 base and J lost 0, with 16 bases in between. The CDR3 is 17 residues long. The CDR3 DNA sequence: TGTGCCACCAGCAGAGTAACCGGGACGGGCAGCTCCTACGAGCAGTACTTC. Its protein product is CATSRVTGTGSSYEQYF. The variable domain in full, completed from reference TRBV15 and TRBJ2-7, reads DAMVIQNPRYQVTQFGKPVTLSCSQTLNHNVMYWYQQKSSQAPKLLFHYYDKDFNNEADTPDNFQSRRPNTSFCFLDIRSPGLGDTAMYLCATSRVTGTGSSYEQYFGPGTRLTVT.

The chain recombines TRBV5-5 with TRBJ2-1; TRBD1 or TRBD2 may be the D gene (5 bases each). V gave up 6 bases and J gave up 7 bases, with 14 bases separating them. This CDR3 is 13 amino acids long. CDR1 and CDR2 from the germline V gene are SGHKS and YYEKEE (reference sequence). CDR3 nucleotides: TGTGCCAGCATGGGGGAGCTACCGAATGAGCAGTTCTTC. Its protein product is CASMGELPNEQFF.